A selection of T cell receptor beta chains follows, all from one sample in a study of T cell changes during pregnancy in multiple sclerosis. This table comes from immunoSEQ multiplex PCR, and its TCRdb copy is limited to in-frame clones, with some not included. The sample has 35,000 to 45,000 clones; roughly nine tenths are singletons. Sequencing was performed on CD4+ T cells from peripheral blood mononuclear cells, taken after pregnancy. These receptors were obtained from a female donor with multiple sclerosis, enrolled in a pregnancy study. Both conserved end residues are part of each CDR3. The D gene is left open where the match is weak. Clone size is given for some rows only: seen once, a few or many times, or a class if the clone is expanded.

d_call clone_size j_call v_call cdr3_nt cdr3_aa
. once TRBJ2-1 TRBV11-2 TGTGCCAGCACCCGGACAGTGTACAATGAGCAGTTCTTC CASTRTVYNEQFF
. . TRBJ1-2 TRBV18 TGTGCCAGCTCACCAGAAGTCGCCAGGGCCAACTATGGCTACACCTTC CASSPEVARANYGYTF
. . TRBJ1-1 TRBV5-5 TGTGCCAGCAGCTTATTTGACAGGAACACTGAAGCTTTCTTT CASSLFDRNTEAFF
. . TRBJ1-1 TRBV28 TGTGCCAGCCGGGTGGGGGGGCGCCGGACTGAAGCTTTCTTT CASRVGGRRTEAFF
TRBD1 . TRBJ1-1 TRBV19 TGTGCCACCGCAAACCGGGACAGACTCGAAGCTTTCTTT CATANRDRLEAFF
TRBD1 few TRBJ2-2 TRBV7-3 TGTGCCAGCAGCTCAACAGGGGGCTTTGGCACCGGGGAGCTGTTTTTT CASSSTGGFGTGELFF
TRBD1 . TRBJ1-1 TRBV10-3 TGTGCCATCAGTGAGTCTTACAGGGGGCACACTGAAGCTTTCTTT CAISESYRGHTEAFF
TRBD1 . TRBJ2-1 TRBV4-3 TGCGCCAGCAGCCAGGGGGACAGGGAGGGGATTGAGCAGTTCTTC CASSQGDREGIEQFF
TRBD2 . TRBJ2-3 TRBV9 TGTGCCAGCAGCGCCACCGGGACTAGCGGGGATACGCAGTATTTT CASSATGTSGDTQYF
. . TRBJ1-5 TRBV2 TGTGCCAGCAGTGCTTGGGAGAATCAGCCCCAGCATTTT CASSAWENQPQHF
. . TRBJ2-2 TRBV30 TGTGCCTGGAATGGGGCAAACACCGGGGAGCTGTTTTTT CAWNGANTGELFF
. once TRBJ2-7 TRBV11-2 TGTGCCAGCAGCTTAGGTGGGGGGATTAGCTCCTACGAGCAGTACTTC CASSLGGGISSYEQYF
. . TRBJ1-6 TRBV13 TGTGCCAGCAGCTTCTCGAGGATCTCCTATAATTCACCCCTCCACTTT CASSFSRISYNSPLHF
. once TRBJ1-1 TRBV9 TGTGCCAGCAGCAGTGGGACATCTAGTTCGTGGGCTTTCTTT CASSSGTSSSWAFF
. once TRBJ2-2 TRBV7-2 TGTGCCAGCAGCTCTAGAGCGCCCGGGGAGCTGTTTTTT CASSSRAPGELFF
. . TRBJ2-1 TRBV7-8 TGTGCCAGCAGCTTAAGGGTGGAGGTCGAGCAGTTCTTC CASSLRVEVEQFF
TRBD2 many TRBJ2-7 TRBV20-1 TGCAGTGCTCTAGCGGGGTACGAGCAGTACTTC CSALAGYEQYF
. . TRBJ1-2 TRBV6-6 TGTGCCAGCAGGCGGGACGGCGGGACCGGCTACACCTTC CASRRDGGTGYTF
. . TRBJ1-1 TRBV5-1 TGCGCCAGCAGCTTGGCCCGACGGGAAATGAACACTGAAGCTTTCTTT CASSLARREMNTEAFF
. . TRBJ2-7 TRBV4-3 TGCGCCAGCAGCCCAGTCAGGGGGGATGGGAACGAGCAGTACTTC CASSPVRGDGNEQYF
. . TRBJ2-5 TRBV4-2 TGTGCCAGCAGCCAAGATTGGAGGCCCCAAGAGACCCAGTACTTC CASSQDWRPQETQYF
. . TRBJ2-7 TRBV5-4 TGTGCCAGCAGCTGGGGAGGTGGCAGCGAGCAGTACTTC CASSWGGGSEQYF
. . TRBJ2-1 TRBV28 TGTGCCAGCAGTCCAGGCCCCACTAGCTTTGAGCAGTTCTTC CASSPGPTSFEQFF
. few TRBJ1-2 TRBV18 TGTGCCAGCTCAAGACAATCGGCAGGGGCTAACTATGGCTACACCTTC CASSRQSAGANYGYTF
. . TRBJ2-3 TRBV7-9 TGTGCCAGCAGCTTATGGGAGGATACGCAGTATTTT CASSLWEDTQYF
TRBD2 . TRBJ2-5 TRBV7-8 TGTGCCAGCAGCTTAAGGGGACTAGCCGACCAAGAGACCCAGTACTTC CASSLRGLADQETQYF
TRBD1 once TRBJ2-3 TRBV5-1 TGCGCCAGCAGCTATCGGGACAGGGATGCAGATACGCAGTATTTT CASSYRDRDADTQYF
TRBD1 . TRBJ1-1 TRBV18 TGTGCCAGCGCGGGGCAGGGGGCCTCTGAAGCTTTCTTT CASAGQGASEAFF
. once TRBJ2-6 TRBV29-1 TGCAGCGTTGAGGCGAGGAGGGCTGGGGCCAACGTCCTGACTTTC CSVEARRAGANVLTF
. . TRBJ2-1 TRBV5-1 TGCGCCAGCAGCTTAAACGGCAATGAGCAGTTCTTC CASSLNGNEQFF
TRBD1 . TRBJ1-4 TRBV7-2 TGTGCCAGCAGCTTAGGGACAGGGATTCTTGGTGAAAAACTGTTTTTT CASSLGTGILGEKLFF
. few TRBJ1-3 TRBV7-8 TGTGCCAGCAGCGACAACTTCTCTGGAAACACCATATATTTT CASSDNFSGNTIYF
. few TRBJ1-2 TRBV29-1 TGCAGCGTCCGGGGAGGCCGAGACTATGGCTACACCTTC CSVRGGRDYGYTF
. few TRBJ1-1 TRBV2 TGTGCCAGCAGGATTCTAGATTGGAACACTGAAGCTTTCTTT CASRILDWNTEAFF
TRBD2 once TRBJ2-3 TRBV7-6 TGTGCCAGCAGCTCCTCCATCCAGCGGGGGCGCACAGATACGCAGTATTTT CASSSSIQRGRTDTQYF
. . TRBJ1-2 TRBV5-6 TGTGCCAGCAGCTCACTAGCCGCTTTTACCAACTATGGCTACACCTTC CASSSLAAFTNYGYTF
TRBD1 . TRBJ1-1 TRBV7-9 TGTGCCAGCAGCTTACGACAGGGGGCCACTGAAGCTTTCTTT CASSLRQGATEAFF
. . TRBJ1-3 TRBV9 TGTGCCAGCAGCGTTCGGGGTGCTGGAAACACCATATATTTT CASSVRGAGNTIYF
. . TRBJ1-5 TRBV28 TGTGCCAGCAGTCCCCTGACTCGTACCCTTTTAGCCCAGCATTTT CASSPLTRTLLAQHF
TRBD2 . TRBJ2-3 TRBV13 TGTGCCAGCACCGCGGGGGTCACAGATACGCAGTATTTT CASTAGVTDTQYF
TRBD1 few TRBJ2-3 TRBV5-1 TGCGCCAGCAGCTTGGGGGGACAGGTAACAGATACGCAGTATTTT CASSLGGQVTDTQYF
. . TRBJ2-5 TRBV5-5 TGTGCCAGCAGCTCACAGGGGGGGAGTTATCAAGAGACCCAGTACTTC CASSSQGGSYQETQYF
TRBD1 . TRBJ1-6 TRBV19 TGTGCCAGTAGTATCCTTCCGGGACAGTCTCGACAAGGATGGTCCTATAATTCACCCCTCCACTTT CASSILPGQSRQGWSYNSPLHF
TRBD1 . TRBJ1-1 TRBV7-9 TGTGCCAGCAGCTTAGGACAGGGGAACACTGAAGCTTTCTTT CASSLGQGNTEAFF
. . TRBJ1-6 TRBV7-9 TGTGCCAGCAGCGGCTCGCAGGCGGGTTCACCCCTCCACTTT CASSGSQAGSPLHF
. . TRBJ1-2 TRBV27 TGTGCCAGCAGTTTGAGCAGGTTATACGGCTACACCTTC CASSLSRLYGYTF
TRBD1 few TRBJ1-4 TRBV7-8 TGTGCCAGCAGCCCCTGGACAGGGCCTAATGAAAAACTGTTTTTT CASSPWTGPNEKLFF
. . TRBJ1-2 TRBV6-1 TGTGCCAGCAAAAGCATGACCGGGGCTAACTATGGCTACACCTTC CASKSMTGANYGYTF
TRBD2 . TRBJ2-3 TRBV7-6 TGTGCCAGCAGCCGACGGACTAGCGCCCACACAGATACGCAGTATTTT CASSRRTSAHTDTQYF
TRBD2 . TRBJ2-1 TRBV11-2 TGTGCCAGCAGCATACTAGCGGGGGGGGTTTTCAATGAGCAGTTCTTC CASSILAGGVFNEQFF
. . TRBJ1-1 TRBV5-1 TGCGCCAGCGGGCAGGGGTTGGACACTGAAGCTTTCTTT CASGQGLDTEAFF
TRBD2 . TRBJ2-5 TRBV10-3 TGTGCCATCAGGACTAGCGGGGAGACCCAGTACTTC CAIRTSGETQYF
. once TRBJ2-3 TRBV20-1 TGCAGTGCTCTAAAAACAGATACGCAGTATTTT CSALKTDTQYF
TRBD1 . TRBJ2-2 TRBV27 TGTGCCAGCAGTTTAACAGGGGGCAGGACCGGGGAGCTGTTTTTT CASSLTGGRTGELFF
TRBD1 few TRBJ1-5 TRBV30 TGTGCCTGGACGGGACAGGGGGACCAGCCCCAGCATTTT CAWTGQGDQPQHF
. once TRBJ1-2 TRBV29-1 TGCAGCGTTGTCCTCAACTACTATGGCTACACCTTC CSVVLNYYGYTF
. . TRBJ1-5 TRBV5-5 TGTGCCAGCAGCTTGGGAGGGTTCGGCAATCAGCCCCAGCATTTT CASSLGGFGNQPQHF
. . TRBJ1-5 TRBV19 TGTGCCAGTAGTGACAGGAGGAATCAGCCCCAGCATTTT CASSDRRNQPQHF
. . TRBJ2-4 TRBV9 TGTGCCAGCAGCGTAGCGGCCAGCGCGAACATTCAGTACTTC CASSVAASANIQYF
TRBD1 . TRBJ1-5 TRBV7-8 TGTGCCAGCAGCTTAGGCTGGACAGGGAATCAGCCCCAGCATTTT CASSLGWTGNQPQHF